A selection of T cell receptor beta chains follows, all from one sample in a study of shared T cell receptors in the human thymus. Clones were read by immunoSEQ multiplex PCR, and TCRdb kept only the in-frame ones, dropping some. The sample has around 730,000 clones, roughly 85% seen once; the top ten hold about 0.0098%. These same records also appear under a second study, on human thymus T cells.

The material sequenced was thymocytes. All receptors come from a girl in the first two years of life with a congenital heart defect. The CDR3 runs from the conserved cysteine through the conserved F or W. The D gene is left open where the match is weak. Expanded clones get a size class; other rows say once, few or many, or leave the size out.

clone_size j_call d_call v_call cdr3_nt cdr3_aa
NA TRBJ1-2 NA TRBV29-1 TGCAGCGTTGAAGGGGCAGGATCTAACTATGGCTACACCTTC CSVEGAGSNYGYTF
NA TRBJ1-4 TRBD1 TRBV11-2 TGTGCCAGCAGCTTCGACAGGGTCGGTCTCATTGAAAAACTGTTTTTT CASSFDRVGLIEKLFF
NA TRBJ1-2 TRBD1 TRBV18 TGTGCCAGCTCACCACCGGAAACAGGGGGCCCGGGTGGCTATGGCTACACCTTC CASSPPETGGPGGYGYTF
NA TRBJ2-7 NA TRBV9 TGTGCCAGCAGCCAGGGGATCTCCTACGAGCAGTACTTC CASSQGISYEQYF
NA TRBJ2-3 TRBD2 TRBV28 TGTGCCAGCAGTTTATGCGGCGGGGGGGCCCCAGATACGCAGTATTTT CASSLCGGGAPDTQYF
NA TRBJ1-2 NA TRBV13 TGTGCCGGGCGATTTATGGATGGCTACACCTTC CAGRFMDGYTF
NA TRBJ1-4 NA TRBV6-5 TGTGCCAGCAGTTACTACAGTCCCAATGAAAAACTGTTTTTT CASSYYSPNEKLFF
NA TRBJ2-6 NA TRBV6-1 TGTGCCAGCAGTGTCGGGAGCTCTGGGGCCAACGTCCTGACTTTC CASSVGSSGANVLTF
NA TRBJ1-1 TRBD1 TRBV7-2 TGTGCCAGCAGCGTTAAAGGGGACAGGGGGAACACTGAAGCTTTCTTT CASSVKGDRGNTEAFF
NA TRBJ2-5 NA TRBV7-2 TGTGCCAGCAGCTCCTTCACAGCCCGCAGGGCTGGGACCCAGTACTTC CASSSFTARRAGTQYF
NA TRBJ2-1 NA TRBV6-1 TGTGCCAGCAGAAAGGACAGCTACAATGAGCAGTTCTTC CASRKDSYNEQFF
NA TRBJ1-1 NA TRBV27 TGTGCCAGCAGTTCGCTCCCCCTTGCCGGGTCGAACACTGAAGCTTTCTTT CASSSLPLAGSNTEAFF
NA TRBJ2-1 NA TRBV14 TGTGCCAGCAGCCAGAGAGCGGGGACACCCTACAATGAGCAGTTCTTC CASSQRAGTPYNEQFF
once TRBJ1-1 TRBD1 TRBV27 TGTGCCAGCAGTTGCCGAGGACAGGGAATGAACACTGAAGCTTTCTTT CASSCRGQGMNTEAFF
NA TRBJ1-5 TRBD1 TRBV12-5 TGTGCTAGTGGTTTGGCCACAGGGGGGCCGCGAAGCAATCAGCCCCAGCATTTT CASGLATGGPRSNQPQHF
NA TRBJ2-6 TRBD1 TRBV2 TGTGCCAGCAACAGGGGACCCGGGGCCAACGTCCTGACTTTC CASNRGPGANVLTF
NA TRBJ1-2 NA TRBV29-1 TGCAGCGTGCGTAGGAGGGGATTGGGCTATGGCTACACCTTC CSVRRRGLGYGYTF
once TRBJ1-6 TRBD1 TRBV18 TGTGCCAGCTCACTACACGACAGGGGAGATTCACCCCTCCACTTT CASSLHDRGDSPLHF
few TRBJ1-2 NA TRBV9 TGTGCCAGCAGCGTAGCTGTAGCTAACTATGGCTACACCTTC CASSVAVANYGYTF
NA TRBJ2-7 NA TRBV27 TGTGCCAGCAGTTTACCGACTAGTGGCGAGCAGTACTTC CASSLPTSGEQYF
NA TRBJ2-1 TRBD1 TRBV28 TGTGCCAGCAGTTTAGGGTTGGCGGGACAGGGCAGTGACAATGAGCAGTTCTTC CASSLGLAGQGSDNEQFF
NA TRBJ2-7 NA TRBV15 TGTGCCACCAGCAGAGTTCCGTCCAGCTCCTACGAGCAGTACTTC CATSRVPSSSYEQYF
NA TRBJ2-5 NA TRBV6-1 TGTGCCAGCAGTCTACGTCCCCGATTAACAGAGACCCAGTACTTC CASSLRPRLTETQYF
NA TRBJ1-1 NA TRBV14 TGTGCCAGCAGCCAAGCAACTAATGCAGGACTAGACGCTGAAGCTTTCTTT CASSQATNAGLDAEAFF
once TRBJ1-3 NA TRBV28 TGTGCCAGCACGGAGCTCTCTGGAAACACCATATATTTT CASTELSGNTIYF
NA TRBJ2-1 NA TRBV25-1 TGTGCCAGCAGTTTACGGCCAACAGGGAGCAATGAGCAGTTCTTC CASSLRPTGSNEQFF
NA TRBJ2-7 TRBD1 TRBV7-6 TGTGCCAGCAGCCGCAGGGGGGACAGGGATGCCGAGCAGTACTTC CASSRRGDRDAEQYF
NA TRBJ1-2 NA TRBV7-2 TGTGCCAGCAGCTCCAAATACCAGGGATCTAACTATGGCTACACCTTC CASSSKYQGSNYGYTF
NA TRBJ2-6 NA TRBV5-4 TGTGCCAGCAGCGCCAGGGGGGCCGGGGCCAACGTCCTGACTTTC CASSARGAGANVLTF
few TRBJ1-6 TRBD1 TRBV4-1 TGCGCCAGCAGCCAAGCCGTAGGGGACAGGGGTTCTCTCCAAAATATACCCCTCCACTTT CASSQAVGDRGSLQNIPLHF
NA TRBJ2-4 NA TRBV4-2 TGTGCCAGCAGCCGCGGTAGTTCCCTATACCTGGAAGCCAAAAACATTCAGTACTTC CASSRGSSLYLEAKNIQYF
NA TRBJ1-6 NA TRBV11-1 TGTGCCAGCAGCTTACATGGGGGCGGCCGGAATTCACCCCTCCACTTT CASSLHGGGRNSPLHF
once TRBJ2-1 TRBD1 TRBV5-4 TGTGCCAGCAGCCAAACCGACAGGGGGCATGAGCAGTTCTTC CASSQTDRGHEQFF
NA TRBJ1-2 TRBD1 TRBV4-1 TGCGCCAGCAGCCAAACCCGGACAGGGATTAACTATGGCTACACCTTC CASSQTRTGINYGYTF
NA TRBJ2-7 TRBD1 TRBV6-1 TGTGCCAGCACCGAGTCGAGACAGGGGTACTACGAGCAGTACTTC CASTESRQGYYEQYF
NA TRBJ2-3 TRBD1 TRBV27 TGTGCCAGCAGTTTCCAGACAGGGTCCGATACGCAGTATTTT CASSFQTGSDTQYF
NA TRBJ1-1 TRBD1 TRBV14 TGTGCCAGCAGCCCCTCGCCGGGACAGGGAAAGGAGGAGGAGGACACTGAAGCTTTCTTT CASSPSPGQGKEEEDTEAFF
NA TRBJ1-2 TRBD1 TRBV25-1 TGTGCCAGCAGTGAATACGACAGGGGGCGAGACTATGGCTACACCTTC CASSEYDRGRDYGYTF
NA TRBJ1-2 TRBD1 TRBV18 TGTGCCAGCTCCCAGGGACAGGGGGACTATGGCTACACCTTC CASSQGQGDYGYTF
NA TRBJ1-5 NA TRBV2 TGTGCCAGCAGTGAATGGCAGGCTAACAATCAGCCCCAGCATTTT CASSEWQANNQPQHF
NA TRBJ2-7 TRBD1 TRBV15 TGTGCCACCAGCGCTCAAGGGACAGCCACATACGAGCAGTACTTC CATSAQGTATYEQYF
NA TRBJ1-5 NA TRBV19 TGTGCCAGTAGTATAGATCGTATCCCCCGTAGCAATCAGCCCCAGCATTTT CASSIDRIPRSNQPQHF
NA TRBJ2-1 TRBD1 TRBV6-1 TGTGCCAGCGGAGCCCGGGACAGTTCCTACAATGAGCAGTTCTTC CASGARDSSYNEQFF
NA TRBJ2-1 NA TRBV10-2 TGCGCCAGCCGAGCAAATGAGCAGTTCTTC CASRANEQFF
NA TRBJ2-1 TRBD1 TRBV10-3 TGTGCCAATCGACAGAAGGGGGCCAATGAGCAGTTCTTC CANRQKGANEQFF
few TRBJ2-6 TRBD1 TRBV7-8 TGTGCCAGCAGCCCTAAAAGACAGGGGAGGAAGGCCAACGTCCTGACTTTC CASSPKRQGRKANVLTF
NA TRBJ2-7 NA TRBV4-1 TGCGCCAGCAGCAAGGCCAGGGGCTACGAGCAGTACTTC CASSKARGYEQYF
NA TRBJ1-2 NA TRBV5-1 TGCGCCAGCAGTCCGGGACACAACTATGGCTACACCTTC CASSPGHNYGYTF
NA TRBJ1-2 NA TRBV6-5 TGTGCCAGCAGTCTAAGATTCGAATCGGAGGATGGCTACACCTTC CASSLRFESEDGYTF
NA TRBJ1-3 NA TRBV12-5 TGTGCTAGTGGTTTGGTACCCGCTGCCAGGAGGTTTTTCTCTGGAAACACCATATATTTT CASGLVPAARRFFSGNTIYF
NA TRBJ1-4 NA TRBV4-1 TGCGCCAGCAGCCCTCACCCGGGTAATGAAAAACTGTTTTTT CASSPHPGNEKLFF
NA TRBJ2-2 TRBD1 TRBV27 TGTGCCAGCAGTTTTGACCCCGGGAAGCTCTTCTCGGGACAGGGAGGAGCCGGGGAGCTGTTTTTT CASSFDPGKLFSGQGGAGELFF
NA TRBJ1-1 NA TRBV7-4 TGTGCCAGCAGCCCCCGTGAGGACACTGAAGCTTTCTTT CASSPREDTEAFF
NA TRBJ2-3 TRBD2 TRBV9 TGTGCCAGCAGCGTAGTTGCGGGGAGGGCAGATACGCAGTATTTT CASSVVAGRADTQYF
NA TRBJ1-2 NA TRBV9 TGTGCCAGCAGCGTAGCTGACAGCCTCAGTGGTGGCTACACCTTC CASSVADSLSGGYTF
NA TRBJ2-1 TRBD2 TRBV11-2 TGTGCCAGCAGCCCACCCCTAGCGGGGGTTGGCAATGAGCAGTTCTTC CASSPPLAGVGNEQFF
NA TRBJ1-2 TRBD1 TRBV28 TGTGCCAGCAGGTGGGGACAGGGGGCTACGAGCTACACCTTC CASRWGQGATSYTF
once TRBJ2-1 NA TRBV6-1 TGTGCCAGCAGTGAAGAGGGGGACCCCTACAATGAGCAGTTCTTC CASSEEGDPYNEQFF
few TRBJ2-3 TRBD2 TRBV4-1 TGCGCCAGCAGCCACCACTTAGCGGGGGGGCCGTATACGCAGTATTTT CASSHHLAGGPYTQYF